The next 23 T cell receptor beta chains were all read from a single sample in a study of blood T cell repertoires in COVID-19. Sequenced by immunoSEQ multiplex PCR; TCRdb stores in-frame clones only, minus some. The sample has tens of thousands of clones, roughly 84% seen once. Sequenced input: peripheral blood. These receptors all stem from a human donor in a cohort sampled during active COVID-19.

This clone is a singleton in its sample. The chain employs TRBV5-4 and TRBJ1-3; weak D call: TRBD1 (5 bases). Germline assignment: CDR1 SGHNT and CDR2 YYREEE (reference sequence). Deletions cut 1 base from V and 4 bases from J, with 12 bases between. This CDR3 is 15 amino acids long. CDR3 amino acids: CASSLKGVAGNTIYF. The CDR3 DNA follows: TGTGCCAGCAGCTTGAAAGGGGTGGCGGGAAACACCATATATTTT. The full variable domain, in which reference TRBV5-4 and TRBJ1-3 provide the parts outside the CDR3, is ETGVTQSPTHLIKTRGQQVTLRCSSQSGHNTVSWYQQALGQGPQFIFQYYREEENGRGNFPPRFSGLQFPNYSSELNVNALELDDSALYLCASSLKGVAGNTIYFGEGSWLTVV.

The chain uses TRBV4-3 and TRBJ2-7, with 10 bases fitting TRBD1. There are 14 residues in the CDR3. The germline CDR1 and CDR2 sequences are LGHNA and YSLEER. V dropped 4 bases and J dropped 0; count of bases not matched to a gene: 0. The CDR3 DNA is TGCGCCAGCAGCCGGACAGGGGGCTCCTACGAGCAGTACTTC. This sequence encodes CASSRTGGSYEQYF.

The chain carries TRBV4-1 and TRBJ2-5, with 11 bases that match TRBD2. With V trimmed by 2 bases and J by 3 bases, 2 bases remained unmatched. Germline CDR1 reads MGHRA; CDR2 reads YSYEKL. The CDR3 is made up of 15 amino acids. CDR3 in DNA: TGCGCCAGCAGCCAACTACTAGCGGGGGAAGAGACCCAGTACTTC. Translated, it gives CASSQLLAGEETQYF.

The CDR3 bases are TGTGCCAGCACCCAACGGGGAGGTAGTGGGGAGACCCAGTACTTC. The encoded protein is CASTQRGGSGETQYF. The V and J genes are TRBV6-5 and TRBJ2-5, with D perhaps TRBD2 (6 bases). The CDR3 has 15 amino acids. Per germline, CDR1 MNHEY and CDR2 SVGAGI. With 7 bases removed from V and 5 bases from J, the gap between germline ends came to 20 bases.

V is TRBV10-3 and J is TRBJ1-3, with a tentative D call TRBD1 (5 bases). Looked up from germline, CDR1 is ENHRY and CDR2 is SYGVKD. Trimming left V 10 bases short and J 0 bases short, with 13 bases between. CDR3 size: 14 residues. CDR3 region: CASATGNSGNTIYF. As DNA, the CDR3 is TGTGCCAGCGCAACAGGTAACTCTGGAAACACCATATATTTT.

The chain uses TRBV7-2 and TRBJ1-5; 12 bases line up with TRBD1. CDR1 SGHTA and CDR2 FQGNSA come from the germline V gene. J was trimmed by 7 bases and V by 3 bases; bases with no gene match: 4. The CDR3 is 15 amino acids. The CDR3 region has the DNA TGTGCCAGCAGCTTCGGGACAGGGGGCGGGCAGCCCCAGCATTTT. It translates to CASSFGTGGGQPQHF.

This chain joins TRBV5-5 and TRBJ2-7; weak D call: TRBD1 (5 bases). There are 16 residues in the CDR3. Germline-derived CDR1 and CDR2 are SGHKS and YYEKEE (reference sequence). V gave up 5 bases and J gave up 5 bases, with 23 bases separating them. CDR3 residues: CASSSPLDIVFDEQYF. CDR3 in DNA: TGTGCCAGCAGTTCGCCTCTGGACATTGTGTTCGACGAGCAGTACTTC.

This clone was picked up one time. The CDR3 protein is CASSVDPGLGQETQYF. The DNA for the CDR3 is TGTGCCAGCAGCGTAGACCCCGGACTAGGACAAGAGACCCAGTACTTC. The chain uses TRBV9 and TRBJ2-5; 7 positions agree with TRBD2. This CDR3 contains 16 residues. The germline gives CDR1 SGDLS, CDR2 YYNGEE. V trimming: 0 bases; J trimming: 2 bases; junction bases outside the gene matches: 7. The full variable domain, completed using reference TRBV9 and TRBJ2-5, is DSGVTQTPKHLITATGQRVTLRCSPRSGDLSVYWYQQSLDQGLQFLIQYYNGEERAKGNILERFSAQQFPDLHSELNLSSLELGDSALYFCASSVDPGLGQETQYFGPGTRLLVL.

V usage is TRBV7-9 and J usage is TRBJ2-2; TRBD1 is a possible D gene (5 bases). Germline V lookup: CDR1 SEHNR, CDR2 FQNEAQ (reference sequence). V was shortened by 4 bases and J by 5 bases, with 11 bases between the two germline ends. This CDR3 has 14 amino acids. CDR3 in amino acids: CASSSFRGTGELFF. For the CDR3, the DNA is TGTGCCAGCAGCTCATTTAGGGGAACCGGGGAGCTGTTTTTT.

V usage is TRBV7-8 and J usage is TRBJ2-1; TRBD2 might be the D (5 bases). The CDR3 is made up of 16 amino acids. Germline-derived CDR1 and CDR2 are SGHVS and FQNEAQ. V lost 1 base, J lost 0 bases, and 10 bases lay in between. The CDR3 sequence: CASSLGRGSSYNEQFF. The CDR3 nucleotides are TGTGCCAGCAGCTTAGGACGGGGAAGCTCCTACAATGAGCAGTTCTTC. The entire variable domain, with the rest obtained from reference TRBV7-8 and TRBJ2-1, is as follows: GAGVSQSPRYKVAKRGQDVALRCDPISGHVSLFWYQQALGQGPEFLTYFQNEAQLDKSGLPSDRFFAERPEGSVSTLKIQRTQQEDSAVYLCASSLGRGSSYNEQFFGPGTRLTVL.

The rearrangement joins TRBV9 to TRBJ1-3, with D hard to call. The CDR3 covers 16 residues. V lost 0 bases and J lost 8, with 18 bases in between. From germline, CDR1 is SGDLS and CDR2 YYNGEE. CDR3 region: CASSVVPRPRGDTIYF. CDR3 DNA sequence: TGTGCCAGCAGCGTAGTTCCGAGGCCACGTGGCGACACCATATATTTT.

The chain joins TRBV11-2 to TRBJ2-1; 7 positions agree with TRBD2. Per the germline V gene, CDR1 is SGHAT and CDR2 is FQNNGV. The CDR3 length is 14 residues. The V segment lost 3 bases and the J segment 10 bases; nucleotides outside the gene matches: 9. CDR3 region: CASSFGLVFGEQFF. DNA for the CDR3: TGTGCCAGCAGCTTCGGACTAGTTTTTGGGGAGCAGTTCTTC.

This chain uses TRBV4-3 with TRBJ2-3; D perhaps matches TRBD2 (6 bases). V lost 4 bases to trimming and J lost 3 bases, with 14 bases between them. From germline, CDR1 is LGHNA and CDR2 YSLEER. The CDR3 is made up of 15 amino acids. The DNA for the CDR3 is TGCGCCAGCAGCCGACTAGGGAGCACAACAGATACGCAGTATTTT. Its translation is CASSRLGSTTDTQYF.

The CDR3 spells CASSLAGDPSTDTQYF. CDR3 coding DNA: TGTGCCAGCAGCTTAGCAGGGGACCCTAGCACAGATACGCAGTATTTT. The gene calls are TRBV13 and TRBJ2-3; D perhaps matches TRBD1 (6 bases). From germline, CDR1 is PRHDT and CDR2 FYEKMQ (reference sequence). The CDR3 loop spans 16 amino acids. V was cut by 1 base and J by 0 bases, with 11 bases left in between.

This chain joins TRBV19 and TRBJ2-7; TRBD2 is a possible D gene (5 bases). There are 13 residues in the CDR3. The germline V gene encodes CDR1 LNHDA and CDR2 SQIVND (reference sequence). The ends were cut back, 3 bases at V and 2 bases at J, with 8 bases in the middle. The DNA for the CDR3 is TGTGCCAGTAGTATCGACGGGACCTACGAGCAGTACTTC. Its translation: CASSIDGTYEQYF.

This clone was observed a few times. This rearrangement joins TRBV10-3 to TRBJ2-1, with D maybe TRBD2 (5 bases). Germline values: CDR1 ENHRY, CDR2 SYGVKD. V gave up 6 bases and J gave up 6 bases, with 15 bases separating them. The length of the CDR3 is 14 residues. This CDR3 reads CAISEGLRSNEQFF. CDR3 bases: TGTGCCATCAGCGAGGGCTTACGCAGCAATGAGCAGTTCTTC.

The chain is built from TRBV7-9 and TRBJ1-2, with 7 bases matching TRBD1. This CDR3 is built from 13 residues. The germline V gene has CDR1 SEHNR and CDR2 FQNEAQ (reference sequence). The trim removed 5 bases at V and 7 bases at J, leaving 7 bases unmatched. CDR3 residues: CASSEDREIGYTF. The DNA of the CDR3 is TGTGCCAGCAGCGAAGACAGGGAAATTGGCTACACCTTC. Full variable domain (outside the CDR3, taken from reference TRBV7-9 and TRBJ1-2): DTGVSQNPRHKITKRGQNVTFRCDPISEHNRLYWYRQTLGQGPEFLTYFQNEAQLEKSRLLSDRFSAERPKGSFSTLEIQRTEQGDSAMYLCASSEDREIGYTFGSGTRLTVV.

V gene TRBV27 combines with J gene TRBJ1-2, with 10 bases aligning to TRBD1. V lost 6 bases and J lost 6; bases outside the gene matches: 4. The CDR3 runs to 13 residues. CDR1 is MNHEY and CDR2 is SMNVEV in the germline V gene (reference sequence). CDR3 residues: CASSLTGGDGYTF. DNA for the CDR3: TGTGCCAGCAGCCTGACAGGGGGCGATGGCTACACCTTC.

The chain is built from TRBV6-6 and TRBJ1-1; 7 bases are a match to TRBD1. Germline CDR1 and CDR2: MNHNY and SVGAGI (reference sequence). The CDR3 runs to 16 residues. Losses at the gene ends were 0 bases for V and 1 base for J; bases not matched to a gene: 5. CDR3 in amino acids: CASSYSWTGPNTEAFF. In DNA form, the CDR3 reads TGTGCCAGCAGTTACTCCTGGACAGGCCCGAACACTGAAGCTTTCTTT.

This chain joins TRBV5-1 and TRBJ2-3, with TRBD1 matching over 7 bases. The CDR3 has 16 residues. In germline, CDR1 is SGHRS, CDR2 YFSETQ. The J segment lost 2 bases and the V segment lost 3 bases, leaving 9 bases of the junction unmatched. CDR3 sequence: CASSSHRGPATDTQYF. The CDR3 DNA reads TGCGCCAGCAGCTCCCACAGGGGCCCGGCCACAGATACGCAGTATTTT.

V gene TRBV28 combines with J gene TRBJ2-7; D might be TRBD1 (6 bases). The CDR3 is 13 residues long. Trimming took 8 bases from V and 7 from J, leaving 18 bases between them. Germline-derived CDR1 and CDR2 are MDHEN and SYDVKM. The chain's CDR3 is CASLSQGFWEQYF. CDR3 DNA sequence: TGTGCCAGCCTAAGCCAGGGGTTTTGGGAGCAGTACTTC.

This chain connects TRBV29-1 to TRBJ1-1, with D maybe TRBD1 (5 bases). The CDR3 spans 12 residues. Germline CDR1 and CDR2: SQVTM and ANQGSEA. Deletions cut 8 bases from V and 4 bases from J, with 14 bases between. CDR3 residues: CSSSPGGTEAFF. The CDR3 DNA follows: TGCAGCTCGAGCCCCGGGGGCACTGAAGCTTTCTTT.

This clone was seen only once. The chain employs TRBV18 and TRBJ2-5; a weak D match, TRBD2 (5 bases). The CDR3 totals 14 residues. The V gene's germline CDR1 is KGHSH and CDR2 LQKENI. V was cut by 1 base and J by 5 bases, with 11 bases left in between. CDR3: CASSPRGKGETQYF. In DNA, the CDR3 is TGTGCCAGCTCACCACGAGGGAAAGGGGAGACCCAGTACTTC.